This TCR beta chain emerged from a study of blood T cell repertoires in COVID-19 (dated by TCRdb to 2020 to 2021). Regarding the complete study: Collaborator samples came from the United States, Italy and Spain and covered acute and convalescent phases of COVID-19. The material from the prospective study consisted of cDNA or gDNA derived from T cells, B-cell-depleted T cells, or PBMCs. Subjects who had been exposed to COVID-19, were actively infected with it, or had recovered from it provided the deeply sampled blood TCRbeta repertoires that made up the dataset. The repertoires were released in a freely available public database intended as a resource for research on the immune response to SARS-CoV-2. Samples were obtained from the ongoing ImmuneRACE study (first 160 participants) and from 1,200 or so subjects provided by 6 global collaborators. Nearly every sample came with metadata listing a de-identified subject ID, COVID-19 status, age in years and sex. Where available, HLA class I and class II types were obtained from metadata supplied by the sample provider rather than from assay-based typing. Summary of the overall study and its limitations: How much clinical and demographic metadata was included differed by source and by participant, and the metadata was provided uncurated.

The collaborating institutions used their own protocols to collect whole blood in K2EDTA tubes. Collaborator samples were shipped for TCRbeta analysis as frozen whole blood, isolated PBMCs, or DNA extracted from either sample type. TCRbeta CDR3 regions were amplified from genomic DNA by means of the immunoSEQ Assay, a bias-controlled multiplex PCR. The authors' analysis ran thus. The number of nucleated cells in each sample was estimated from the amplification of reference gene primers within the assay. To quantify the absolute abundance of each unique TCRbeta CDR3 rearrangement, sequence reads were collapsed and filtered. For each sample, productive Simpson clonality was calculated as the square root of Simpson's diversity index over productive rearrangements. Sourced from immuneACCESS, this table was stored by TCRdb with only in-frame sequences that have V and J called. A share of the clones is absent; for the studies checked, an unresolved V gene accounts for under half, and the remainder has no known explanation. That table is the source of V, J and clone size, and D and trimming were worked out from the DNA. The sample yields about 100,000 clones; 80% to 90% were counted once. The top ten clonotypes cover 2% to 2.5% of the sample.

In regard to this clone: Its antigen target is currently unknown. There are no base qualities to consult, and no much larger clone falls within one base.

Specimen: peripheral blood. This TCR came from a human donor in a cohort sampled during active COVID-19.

The nucleotide sequence reads as follows: TGTGCCAGCAGCGCGTTCGACAGGGTGAACACCGGGGAGCTGTTTTTT. Its amino acids are CASSAFDRVNTGELFF. The rearranged chain carries TRBV9 and TRBJ2-2; the junction holds 7 bases that match TRBD1. Clipping removes 3 bases from V and 1 base from J, with 6 as the unmatched junction base count. Taken from cysteine to phenylalanine, the CDR3 has 16 residues. This entry keeps only the CDR3 DNA: 48 bases, framed from base 1. CDR1 and CDR2, looked up from the germline V gene, are SGDLS and YYNGEE.